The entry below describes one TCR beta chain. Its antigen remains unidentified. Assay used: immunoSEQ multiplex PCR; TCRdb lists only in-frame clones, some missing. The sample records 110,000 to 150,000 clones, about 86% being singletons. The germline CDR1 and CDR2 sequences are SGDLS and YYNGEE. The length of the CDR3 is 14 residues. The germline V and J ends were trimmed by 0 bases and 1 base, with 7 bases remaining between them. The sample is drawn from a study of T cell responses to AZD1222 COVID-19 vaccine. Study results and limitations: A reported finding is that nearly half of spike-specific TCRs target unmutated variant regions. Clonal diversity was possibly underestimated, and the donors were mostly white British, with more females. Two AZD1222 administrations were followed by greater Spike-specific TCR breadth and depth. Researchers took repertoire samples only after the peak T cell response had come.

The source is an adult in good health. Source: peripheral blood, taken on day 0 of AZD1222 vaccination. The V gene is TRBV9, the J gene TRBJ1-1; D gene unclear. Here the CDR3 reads CASSVVSGNTEAFF. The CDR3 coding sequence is TGTGCCAGCAGCGTAGTATCAGGGAACACTGAAGCTTTCTTT.